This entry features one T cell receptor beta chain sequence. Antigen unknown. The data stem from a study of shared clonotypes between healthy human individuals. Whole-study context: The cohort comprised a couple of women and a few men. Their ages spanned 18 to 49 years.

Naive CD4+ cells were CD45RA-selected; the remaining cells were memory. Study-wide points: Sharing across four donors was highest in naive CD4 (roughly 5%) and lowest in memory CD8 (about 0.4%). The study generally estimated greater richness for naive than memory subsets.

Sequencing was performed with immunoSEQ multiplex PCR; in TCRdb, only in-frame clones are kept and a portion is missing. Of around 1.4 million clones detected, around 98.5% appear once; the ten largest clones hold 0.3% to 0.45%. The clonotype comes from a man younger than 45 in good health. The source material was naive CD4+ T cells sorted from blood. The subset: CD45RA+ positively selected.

As DNA, the CDR3 is TGTGCCAGCGGGGGACAAGACCAGTACGAGCAGTACTTC. The encoded protein is CASGGQDQYEQYF. The chain joins TRBV2 to TRBJ2-7; tentatively, D is TRBD1 (6 bases). Deletions cut 8 bases from V and 4 bases from J, with 15 bases between. Germline values: CDR1 SNHLY, CDR2 FYNNEI. This CDR3 contains 13 residues.